The clone carrying this T cell receptor (beta chain) was detected only a few times. The antigen is undetermined. A sample-barcoded 5' primer and a J-beta primer mix were used in a second PCR of about 6 to 12 cycles. TCRdb analysed the 5' RACE reads with MiXCR anew, one entry per CDR3 protein. The data contain approximately 850,000 distinct CDR3 sequences, roughly 44% of them seen just once; the ten biggest clones take up about a fifth. The V end was cut by 1 base, the J end by 5 bases, with 12 bases between. The CDR3 extends over 14 amino acids. The germline V gene has CDR1 SGHTA and CDR2 FQGNSA. The data belong to a study of blood T cells in healthy people across ages. Study-wide points: It was held that diversity estimates obtained from one million T cells represented underestimates. CMV status of donors was unknown, possibly confounding expanded clonotype changes.

The V and J genes are TRBV7-2 and TRBJ2-7, with D possibly TRBD1 on 6 matching bases. The sample consisted of blood. The TCR was taken from a man aged 55 to 69 in good health. CDR3 loop: CASSLVQGKHEQYF. CDR3 bases: TGTGCCAGCAGCTTAGTGCAGGGGAAACACGAGCAGTACTTC. The whole variable domain, remainder taken from reference TRBV7-2 and TRBJ2-7, is GAGVSQSPSNKVTEKGKDVELRCDPISGHTALYWYRQSLGQGLEFLIYFQGNSAPDKSGLPSDRFSAERTGGSVSTLTIQRTQQEDSAVYLCASSLVQGKHEQYFGPGTRLTVT.